The 7 T cell receptor beta chains listed next were all sequenced from one sample in a study of blood T cells in healthy people across ages. A second PCR, run for about 7 to 11 cycles, used a sample-barcoded 5' primer plus a J-beta primer mix. TCRdb redid the calling of the 5' RACE reads with MiXCR, one entry per CDR3 protein. Of some 700,000 distinct CDR3 sequences in the sample, around 40% were seen once. Material for sequencing was blood. The receptors were gathered from an older woman in good health.

This chain uses TRBV20-1 with TRBJ2-1, with TRBD2 matching over 11 bases. The CDR3 spans 18 residues. The germline gives CDR1 DFQATT, CDR2 SNEGSKA (reference sequence). The trim removed 0 bases at V and 7 bases at J, leaving 14 bases unmatched. In DNA, the CDR3 is TGCAGTGCTAGAGATATCACTAGCGGGAGCCCCACCCATAATGAGCAGTTCTTC. Protein sequence: CSARDITSGSPTHNEQFF.

The chain is built from TRBV7-9 and TRBJ2-5; 8 bases are a match to TRBD1. This CDR3 is 12 amino acids long. CDR1 is SEHNR and CDR2 is FQNEAQ in the germline V gene (reference sequence). With V trimmed by 5 bases and J by 11 bases, 7 bases remained unmatched. CDR3 region: CASSHEQGEQYF. The DNA of the CDR3 is TGTGCCAGCAGCCATGAACAGGGGGAACAGTACTTC. Filled out from reference TRBV7-9 and TRBJ2-5, the complete variable domain reads DTGVSQNPRHKITKRGQNVTFRCDPISEHNRLYWYRQTLGQGPEFLTYFQNEAQLEKSRLLSDRFSAERPKGSFSTLEIQRTEQGDSAMYLCASSHEQGEQYFGPGTRLLVL.

The rearrangement joins TRBV29-1 to TRBJ2-4; TRBD1 matches at 10 bases. J was trimmed by 8 bases and V by 4 bases; bases with no gene match: 8. The CDR3 spans 14 residues. Germline CDR1 and CDR2: SQVTM and ANQGSEA. Written as DNA, the CDR3 is TGCAGCGTTGGGACAGGGGGTTATCGTGACATTCAGTACTTC. Amino acids: CSVGTGGYRDIQYF.

This clonotype was observed once. The CDR3 end shows no conserved phenylalanine or tryptophan, and so a read error is likely. V is TRBV2 and J is TRBJ2-7, with 11 bases fitting TRBD2. The V gene end was trimmed by 3 bases and the J gene end by 0 bases; junction bases not matched to a gene: 7. The CDR3 has 17 amino acids. Per germline, CDR1 SNHLY and CDR2 FYNNEI. DNA for the CDR3: TGTGCCAGCAGTGACACTAGCGGGGGCTCCAGCTCCTACGAGCAGTACTTA. It specifies CASSDTSGGSSSYEQYL.

This clonotype occurred a few times. The gene calls are TRBV20-1 and TRBJ2-3; D perhaps matches TRBD2 (6 bases). Germline lookup yields CDR1 DFQATT and CDR2 SNEGSKA (reference sequence). V lost 1 base and J lost 8, with 16 bases in between. The CDR3 has 14 amino acids. Here the CDR3 reads CSARAEGQWVTQYF. The CDR3 nucleotides are TGCAGTGCTAGAGCGGAGGGCCAGTGGGTTACGCAGTATTTT.

This clonotype was seen a handful of times. The J gene is TRBJ2-7, the V gene TRBV5-1, with 7 bases fitting TRBD2. J was trimmed by 4 bases and V by 0 bases; bases with no gene match: 7. Germline V gives CDR1 SGHRS, CDR2 YFSETQ. This CDR3 region has 15 residues. The CDR3 region is CASSLEGGSGYEQYF. CDR3 DNA: TGCGCCAGCAGCTTGGAGGGCGGGAGTGGATACGAGCAGTACTTC.

This chain links TRBV5-8 with TRBJ1-5; possibly TRBD1 for D (6 bases). The CDR3 covers 15 residues. From germline, CDR1 is SGHTS and CDR2 YDEGEE. V shed 0 bases and J shed 8 bases, with 15 bases lying between them. CDR3 in DNA: TGTGCCAGCAGCTTGGAGATTCAGGGGCGAGAGCCCCAGCATTTT. As protein: CASSLEIQGREPQHF.